The entry below describes one T cell receptor beta chain. Profiling relied on immunoSEQ multiplex PCR, and the TCRdb table lists in-frame clones only, not all of them. This table has 1,100 to 1,500 clones, 22% appearing once. The CDR3 loop spans 13 amino acids. CDR1 is KGHSH, CDR2 LQKENI, per germline. Trimming stripped 5 bases from V and 3 bases from J, with 10 bases between. The sample is drawn from a study of T cells in localized non-small cell lung cancer. This rearrangement joins TRBV18 to TRBJ1-2; no firm D call. Source: normal lung tissue next to the tumor, taken before any cancer treatment. The sequence was obtained from a female donor aged 60 or older with stage II squamous cell lung carcinoma. The DNA for the CDR3 is TGTGCCAGCTCAACCGACTCCGACTATGGCTACACCTTC. Translation: CASSTDSDYGYTF.